The 26 T cell receptor beta chains given below trace back to one sample, sequenced in a study of T cell responses to AZD1222 COVID-19 vaccine. TCRdb's table, derived via immunoSEQ multiplex PCR, lists solely in-frame clones and lacks some. The data hold some 84,000 clones, with 87% observed a single time. The material sequenced was peripheral blood, taken 28 days after the second AZD1222 dose. The receptors derive from an adult who received the AZD1222 COVID-19 vaccine.

The rearrangement uses TRBV7-2 and TRBJ2-1, with 7 positions matching TRBD2. Losses at the gene ends were 0 bases for V and 7 bases for J; bases not matched to a gene: 6. Germline V gene lookup returns CDR1 SGHTA and CDR2 FQGNSA. The CDR3 sequence is 15 residues long. For the CDR3, the DNA is TGTGCCAGCAGCTTAGCAGGGCTAGCGGCTAATGAGCAGTTCTTC. This encodes CASSLAGLAANEQFF.

The genes are TRBV6-2 or TRBV6-3 and TRBJ1-5; a weak D match, TRBD1 (6 bases). V dropped 5 bases and J dropped 6 bases, with 14 bases sitting between them. The length of the CDR3 is 14 residues. The V gene's germline CDR1 is MNHEY and CDR2 SVGEGT. The CDR3 sequence is CASSLQGSRQPQHF. CDR3 bases: TGTGCCAGCAGTCTACAGGGTTCTCGTCAGCCCCAGCATTTT.

This clone came up once. This sequence joins TRBV27 and TRBJ2-2, with 7 bases identical to TRBD1. Germline assignment: CDR1 MNHEY and CDR2 SMNVEV (reference sequence). The ends lost 2 bases at V and 6 bases at J; junction bases unmatched: 3. This CDR3 has 14 residues. DNA of the CDR3: TGTGCCAGCAGTTTAAGGGGGCAAGCCGGGGAGCTGTTTTTT. It specifies CASSLRGQAGELFF.

This sequence joins TRBV28 and TRBJ1-6; 8 bases match TRBD1. The germline V gene has CDR1 MDHEN and CDR2 SYDVKM. The CDR3 is made up of 17 amino acids. V was clipped by 7 bases and J by 0 bases; unmatched bases: 8. CDR3 sequence: CASNKLGQDSYNSPLHF. The CDR3 bases are TGTGCCAGCAACAAATTGGGACAGGACTCCTATAATTCACCCCTCCACTTT. Using reference TRBV28 and TRBJ1-6 for the parts outside the CDR3, the full variable domain is DVKVTQSSRYLVKRTGEKVFLECVQDMDHENMFWYRQDPGLGLRLIYFSYDVKMKEKGDIPEGYSVSREKKERFSLILESASTNQTSMYLCASNKLGQDSYNSPLHFGNGTRLTVT.

As DNA, the CDR3 is TGTGCCAGCAGCGCTATCGACCAAGGTTCCTATAATTCACCCCTCCACTTT. Translating it yields CASSAIDQGSYNSPLHF. V usage is TRBV5-6 and J usage is TRBJ1-6; no clear D. The V and J ends lost 4 bases and 1 base respectively, with 15 bases between them. Per the germline V gene, CDR1 is SGHDT and CDR2 is YYEEEE. This CDR3 contains 17 residues.

This clone appeared once. The chain combines TRBV18 with TRBJ1-2, with 10 bases aligning to TRBD1. CDR1 and CDR2 from the germline V gene are KGHSH and LQKENI. V lost 3 bases, J lost 6 bases, and 4 bases stayed unmatched. The CDR3 has 14 amino acids. The CDR3 DNA reads as TGTGCCAGCTCACCTGGGGACAGGGGAGATGGCTACACCTTC. Encoded protein: CASSPGDRGDGYTF.

This chain links TRBV12-3 or TRBV12-4 with TRBJ1-4; possible D gene TRBD1, 5 bases. The CDR3 length is 12 residues. The V end was cut by 6 bases, the J end by 10 bases, with 12 bases between. The CDR3 here is CASSPGWAKLFF. CDR3 in DNA: TGTGCCAGCAGCCCAGGGTGGGCAAAACTGTTTTTT.

This sequence joins TRBV19 and TRBJ1-4; D not resolved. Trimming took 8 bases from V and 8 from J, leaving 24 bases between them. The CDR3 contains 16 residues. Germline V gene lookup returns CDR1 LNHDA and CDR2 SQIVND (reference sequence). This CDR3 is CASHSRPIGRAEKLFF. The CDR3 coding sequence is TGTGCCAGTCACTCCCGGCCTATAGGGAGAGCAGAAAAACTGTTTTTT.

This clone occurred once. J is TRBJ1-5 and V is TRBV21-1; the D call in the table, TRBD1, was not verified against the DNA. TRBV21-1 has pseudogene status. The CDR3 consists of 9 residues. This CDR3 reads CASRTVTLF. For the CDR3, the DNA is TGTGCCAGCAGAACAGTTACCCTTTTT.

CDR3 in DNA: TGTGCCAGTGAACGGGATGCTAATTCACCCCTCCACTTT. This encodes CASERDANSPLHF. This sequence joins TRBV6-5 and TRBJ1-6; D is undetermined. V was clipped by 9 bases and J by 6 bases, with 12 bases between them. This CDR3 is built from 13 residues. Germline V lookup: CDR1 MNHEY, CDR2 SVGAGI.

The chain joins TRBV4-3 to TRBJ2-3; D gene ambiguous. V was cut by 3 bases and J by 0 bases, with 7 bases left in between. This CDR3 is built from 14 residues. Germline V gives CDR1 LGHNA, CDR2 YSLEER. Here the CDR3 DNA reads TGCGCCAGCAGCCAGCTCGGGAGCACAGATACGCAGTATTTT. Translating it yields CASSQLGSTDTQYF.

This clone has only a few counts. The J gene is TRBJ2-5, the V gene TRBV28; TRBD2 aligns across 7 bases. The CDR3 extends over 14 amino acids. V lost 6 bases, J lost 2 bases, and 6 bases stayed unmatched. Germline V lookup: CDR1 MDHEN, CDR2 SYDVKM. CDR3 residues: CASRPGLQQETQYF. The DNA for the CDR3 is TGTGCCAGCAGGCCGGGACTACAACAAGAGACCCAGTACTTC. The full variable domain, its missing parts supplied by reference TRBV28 and TRBJ2-5, is DVKVTQSSRYLVKRTGEKVFLECVQDMDHENMFWYRQDPGLGLRLIYFSYDVKMKEKGDIPEGYSVSREKKERFSLILESASTNQTSMYLCASRPGLQQETQYFGPGTRLLVL.

The chain couples TRBV18 to TRBJ2-5; possibly TRBD1 or TRBD2 for D (5 bases each). CDR1 KGHSH and CDR2 LQKENI come from the germline V gene. Deletions cut 3 bases from V and 1 base from J, with 9 bases between. This CDR3 is 14 amino acids long. CDR3 residues: CASSPVRGQETQYF. The CDR3 bases are TGTGCCAGCTCACCTGTGAGGGGCCAAGAGACCCAGTACTTC.

The rearrangement joins TRBV6-4 to TRBJ2-2; 7 bases map to TRBD1. Germline loops: CDR1 MRHNA, CDR2 SNTAGT. CDR3 length: 14 residues. Trimming took 0 bases from V and 7 from J; bases not matched to a gene: 2. The CDR3 DNA is TGTGCCAGCAGTGACTCAGGGGGCCACGGGGAGCTGTTTTTT. Protein product: CASSDSGGHGELFF.

This sequence joins TRBV5-1 and TRBJ1-5; no reliable D call. The germline gives CDR1 SGHRS, CDR2 YFSETQ. The V end lost 7 bases, the J end lost 5 bases, and 13 bases lay between the germline ends. The CDR3 sequence is 13 residues long. The CDR3 coding sequence is TGCGCCAGCGCACGCTCCTGGGATCAGCCCCAGCATTTT. It codes for CASARSWDQPQHF.

The V call is TRBV11-3, the J call TRBJ1-2; 9 bases are a match to TRBD1. Germline values: CDR1 SGHNT, CDR2 YENEEA. This CDR3 contains 17 residues. The V gene end was trimmed by 5 bases and the J gene end by 3 bases; junction bases not matched to a gene: 13. This CDR3 reads CASSPTGGQGKYYGYTF. The CDR3 DNA reads as TGTGCCAGCAGCCCAACTGGGGGACAGGGAAAGTACTATGGCTACACCTTC.

V gene TRBV6-5 combines with J gene TRBJ2-3, with D perhaps matching TRBD1 (6 bases). Trimming stripped 8 bases from V and 2 bases from J, with 11 bases between. This CDR3 spans 13 amino acids. Germline lookup yields CDR1 MNHEY and CDR2 SVGAGI. CDR3 protein: CASGPGDTDTQYF. CDR3 coding DNA: TGTGCCAGCGGGCCAGGGGACACAGATACGCAGTATTTT.

The chain employs TRBV18 and TRBJ1-1, with a weak D call TRBD1 (5 bases). The CDR3 spans 15 residues. Trimming pared 2 bases from V and 1 base from J, leaving 11 bases between. Germline CDR1 reads KGHSH; CDR2 reads LQKENI. The CDR3 coding sequence is TGTGCCAGCTCACCAAGTACAGGCGGGAACACTGAAGCTTTCTTT. Translating gives CASSPSTGGNTEAFF.

The chain is built from TRBV7-9 and TRBJ2-5; D not certain. Trimming cost V 4 bases and J 2 bases, with 5 bases left between them. The CDR3 extends over 12 amino acids. CDR1 SEHNR and CDR2 FQNEAQ come from the germline V gene (reference sequence). Here the CDR3 reads CASSWAQETQYF. The CDR3 DNA reads as TGTGCCAGCAGCTGGGCGCAAGAGACCCAGTACTTC.

This clone was seen only once. The rearrangement joins TRBV15 to TRBJ1-6; D is uncertain. This CDR3 is 16 amino acids long. V shed 0 bases and J shed 0 bases, with 6 bases lying between them. CDR1 and CDR2 from the germline V gene are LNHNV and YYDKDF (reference sequence). CDR3 loop: CATSREGSSYNSPLHF. CDR3 bases: TGTGCCACCAGCAGAGAGGGGAGCTCCTATAATTCACCCCTCCACTTT.

This chain joins TRBV6-5 and TRBJ1-2, with D possibly TRBD1 on 6 matching bases. This CDR3 is built from 14 residues. Germline V gene data show CDR1 as MNHEY and CDR2 as SVGAGI. V lost 6 bases and J 4 bases, leaving 15 bases between the germline ends. CDR3 DNA sequence: TGTGCCAGCAGACTTGCACAGGGCGGCTATGGCTACACCTTC. It translates to CASRLAQGGYGYTF.

The chain couples TRBV11-1 to TRBJ2-7, with 8 bases fitting TRBD2. With V trimmed by 5 bases and J by 4 bases, 4 bases remained unmatched. Germline lookup yields CDR1 SGHAT and CDR2 FQDESV (reference sequence). The CDR3 is made up of 13 amino acids. The CDR3 loop is CASSTREGYEQYF. In DNA, the CDR3 is TGTGCCAGCAGCACCCGGGAGGGTTACGAGCAGTACTTC.

This clone came up a few times. J is TRBJ2-2 and V is TRBV6-2 or TRBV6-3; 9 bases match TRBD1. The CDR3 covers 18 residues. The germline gives CDR1 MNHEY, CDR2 SVGEGT. With 6 bases clipped from V and 0 bases from J, the junction kept 11 bases outside the gene matches. The CDR3 region is CASSNIKTGGANTGELFF. In DNA form, the CDR3 reads TGTGCCAGCAGCAACATTAAAACAGGGGGCGCGAACACCGGGGAGCTGTTTTTT.

CDR3 sequence: CASSSQGANTEAFF. The CDR3 DNA follows: TGTGCCAGCAGTTCACAGGGGGCGAACACTGAAGCTTTCTTT. The chain uses TRBV2 and TRBJ1-1; 9 bases match TRBD1. Germline V gene sequence: CDR1 SNHLY, CDR2 FYNNEI. The CDR3 covers 14 residues. The V gene end was trimmed by 5 bases and the J gene end by 1 base; junction bases not matched to a gene: 2. Full variable domain (outside the CDR3, taken from reference TRBV2 and TRBJ1-1): EPEVTQTPSHQVTQMGQEVILRCVPISNHLYFYWYRQILGQKVEFLVSFYNNEISEKSEIFDDQFSVERPDGSNFTLKIRSTKLEDSAMYFCASSSQGANTEAFFGQGTRLTVV.

V gene TRBV4-3 combines with J gene TRBJ1-2, with D perhaps TRBD1 (6 bases). Germline V CDR1 and CDR2: LGHNA, YSLEER. The CDR3 is made up of 16 amino acids. Trimming stripped 0 bases from V and 4 bases from J, with 15 bases between. Here the CDR3 reads CASSQEGRGGIYGYTF. The DNA for the CDR3 is TGCGCCAGCAGCCAAGAAGGCAGGGGTGGAATCTATGGCTACACCTTC.

The V call is TRBV19, the J call TRBJ2-5; 7 bases fit TRBD2. Germline lookup yields CDR1 LNHDA and CDR2 SQIVND (reference sequence). Trimming cost V 1 base and J 6 bases; bases outside gene matches: 5. The length of the CDR3 is 14 residues. CDR3 protein: CASSIASGYKTQYF. Written as DNA, the CDR3 is TGTGCCAGTAGTATAGCTAGCGGTTATAAGACCCAGTACTTC.